Listed below are T cell receptor beta chains from one sample, sequenced in a study of cytomegalovirus exposure and HLA in healthy donors. Assay: immunoSEQ multiplex PCR; the TCRdb copy retains only in-frame clones and omits some. The table includes tens of thousands of clones, under 85% detected once. Sequenced input: PBMCs. The source is a man aged 45-60 years in good health and CMV-seropositive. Each CDR3 is given with its conserved first and last residue. The order of the fields is V gene, clone size, D gene, J gene, CDR3 length, CDR3 protein, CDR3 DNA. The D gene is left open where the match is weak. Size is stated for part of the rows, as once, few or many counts, or as a class when the clone is expanded.

>TRBV6-5|-|-|TRBJ1-1|12
CASSYVRSEAFF
TGTGCCAGCAGTTACGTACGGAGTGAAGCTTTCTTT
>TRBV9|-|TRBD2|TRBJ2-2|21
CASSVAAWRETPNLGTGELFF
TGTGCCAGCAGCGTAGCTGCCTGGCGGGAGACACCAAACTTGGGGACCGGGGAGCTGTTTTTT
>TRBV7-2|-|-|TRBJ1-2|15
CASSLGGLAHGGYTF
TGTGCCAGCAGCTTAGGGGGACTCGCCCATGGGGGCTACACCTTC
>TRBV9|-|TRBD1|TRBJ2-6|15
CASSKTGAGANVLTF
TGTGCCAGCAGCAAAACAGGGGCTGGGGCCAACGTCCTGACTTTC
>TRBV7-9|few|TRBD1|TRBJ2-5|15
CASSLGTGSGETQYF
TGTGCCAGCAGCTTAGGGACAGGGAGTGGGGAGACCCAGTACTTC
>TRBV6-1|-|TRBD1|TRBJ1-5|15
CASRQQGNSNQPQHF
TGTGCCAGCAGACAACAGGGGAATAGCAATCAGCCCCAGCATTTT
>TRBV18|-|-|TRBJ2-7|9
CASPGEQYF
TGTGCCAGCCCCGGGGAGCAGTACTTC
>TRBV6-5|-|-|TRBJ1-5|16
CASSSLRRGSNQPQHF
TGTGCCAGCAGTTCCCTACGACGGGGGAGCAATCAGCCCCAGCATTTT
>TRBV12-5|-|-|TRBJ1-2|15
CASGSAPPGNYGYTF
TGTGCTAGTGGTTCCGCCCCCCCAGGAAACTATGGCTACACCTTC
>TRBV2|-|-|TRBJ1-4|14
CASREIATNEKLFF
TGTGCCAGCCGGGAGATTGCAACTAATGAAAAACTGTTTTTT
>TRBV5-1|few|-|TRBJ1-2|13
CASSSLQNYGYTF
TGCGCCAGCAGTTCCCTCCAGAACTATGGCTACACCTTC
>TRBV5-6|-|-|TRBJ1-1|15
CASSTPRGAKPAAFF
TGTGCCAGCAGTACCCCCAGGGGCGCGAAGCCTGCAGCTTTCTTT
>TRBV6-1|-|-|TRBJ2-6|15
CASSRPGAGANVLTF
TGTGCCAGCAGCCGCCCAGGGGCTGGGGCCAACGTCCTGACTTTC
>TRBV7-9|-|TRBD1|TRBJ2-7|14
CASSSQTGIHEQYF
TGTGCCAGCAGCTCCCAGACAGGGATCCACGAGCAGTACTTC
>TRBV5-1|-|-|TRBJ2-5|15
CASREGRVVQETQYF
TGCGCCAGCAGAGAAGGCAGGGTCGTCCAAGAGACCCAGTACTTC
>TRBV6-1|-|-|TRBJ2-7|17
CASSEVVRAAVSYEQYF
TGTGCCAGCAGTGAAGTCGTACGTGCGGCTGTCTCCTACGAGCAGTACTTC
>TRBV2|-|-|TRBJ2-5|14
CASSQTGPQGGQYF
TGTGCCAGCAGCCAGACAGGGCCCCAGGGGGGCCAGTACTTC
>TRBV18|-|-|TRBJ2-3|14
CASSPDTGTDTQYF
TGTGCCAGCTCACCAGATACAGGGACAGATACGCAGTATTTT
>TRBV27|-|-|TRBJ2-7|15
CASSLSGASGYEQYF
TGTGCCAGCAGTTTATCGGGGGCTAGCGGTTACGAGCAGTACTTC
>TRBV5-1|-|TRBD2|TRBJ2-7|18
CASSLRWFSGRDSYEQYF
TGCGCCAGCAGCTTGAGGTGGTTTAGCGGGAGAGACTCCTACGAGCAGTACTTC
>TRBV9|-|TRBD2|TRBJ2-1|16
CASSGTSGSPGGEQFF
TGTGCCAGTTCCGGGACTAGCGGGAGCCCTGGTGGTGAGCAGTTCTTC
>TRBV7-2|-|TRBD1|TRBJ1-6|15
CASSLEGQGNSPLHF
TGTGCCAGCAGCTTAGAGGGACAGGGTAATTCACCCCTCCACTTT
>TRBV27|-|-|TRBJ2-4|14
CASTSTGDKNIQYF
TGTGCCAGCACCTCCACCGGGGACAAAAACATTCAGTACTTC
>TRBV7-9|-|-|TRBJ1-1|15
CASSPPTGANTEAFF
TGTGCCAGCAGCCCCCCGACAGGAGCTAACACTGAAGCTTTCTTT
>TRBV29-1|-|TRBD1|TRBJ1-2|13
CSVPAQGPLGYTF
TGCAGCGTTCCCGCACAGGGGCCACTCGGCTACACCTTC
>TRBV5-4|few|TRBD2|TRBJ2-1|15
CASSLTSGAYNEQFF
TGTGCCAGCAGCTTGACTAGCGGGGCCTACAATGAGCAGTTCTTC
>TRBV21-1|-|-|TRBJ1-2|18
CASSPRGGKGAPIYGYTF
TGTGCCAGCAGCCCCCGAGGAGGAAAGGGCGCCCCTATCTATGGCTACACCTTC
>TRBV7-3|-|TRBD1|TRBJ2-1|16
CASSRTTGQGSDEQFF
TGTGCCAGCAGCCGAACAACGGGACAGGGGTCAGATGAGCAGTTCTTC